This T cell receptor (beta chain) was captured in a study of Ad26.COV2.S vaccination and SARS-CoV-2 variants. On the study more broadly: Donor joined the COV1001 Ad26.COV2.S trial arm.

The CDR3 contains 15 residues. The germline V gene has CDR1 SGHKS and CDR2 YYEKEE (reference sequence). Trimming took off 8 bases at V and 5 bases at J, with 22 bases between the two ends. Treatment meaning: approximately 18 received Ad26.COV2.S at low or high dose, single or two shots; several received placebo; per-sample allocation not given. Following the first vaccine or placebo injection, samples were taken on day 63. This clone was seen a few times. What it binds is unknown. Study-wide findings and caveats: Among vaccine recipients, spike-specific TCR breadth exceeded that of placebo recipients.

TCRdb's copy holds only in-frame clones and misses some; the assay was immunoSEQ multiplex PCR. The sample gives about 380,000 clones, roughly 85% of which show up once; 7% to 9.5% is in the top ten. The sequencing used peripheral blood, collected in a trial of Ad26.COV2.S vaccine versus placebo. The TCR originated in a person between 18 and 65 years old who received the Ad26.COV2.S COVID-19 vaccine or a placebo. This chain connects TRBV5-5 to TRBJ1-1, with D possibly matching TRBD1 (6 bases). The CDR3 DNA reads as TGTGCCAGTACCGGGCAGGGGCAAATGAGGACTGAAGCTTTCTTT. Amino acids: CASTGQGQMRTEAFF. The whole variable domain, filled in from reference TRBV5-5 and TRBJ1-1, reads DAGVTQSPTHLIKTRGQQVTLRCSPISGHKSVSWYQQVLGQGPQFIFQYYEKEERGRGNFPDRFSARQFPNYSSELNVNALLLGDSALYLCASTGQGQMRTEAFFGQGTRLTVV.